The sequence of this T cell receptor (beta chain) was determined in a study of untreated major depressive disorder. The V gene's germline CDR1 is MNHEY and CDR2 SVGAGI. V gave up 11 bases and J gave up 0 bases; unmatched junction bases: 10. CDR3 length: 15 residues. Only in-frame clones appear in the TCRdb table, and some are missing; sequencing was by immunoSEQ multiplex PCR. The sample consists of 15,000 to 20,000 clones, approximately 87% of them appearing once. This TCR was recovered from a woman aged 25 to 45 in good health. Sequenced input: CD4+ T cells from PBMCs. The chain combines TRBV6-5 with TRBJ2-1, with 7 bases aligning to TRBD2. DNA of the CDR3: TGTGCCGCTGCGGCGGCGGGAGTCTCCTACAATGAGCAGTTCTTC. Encoded protein: CAAAAAGVSYNEQFF.